This note documents a single TCR beta chain sequence. The germline gives CDR1 KGHSH, CDR2 LQKENI. The CDR3 runs to 12 residues. Trimming left V 4 bases short and J 5 bases short, with 5 bases between. Original handling: Estimation of nucleated cell counts was performed using reference gene primer amplification. TCRdb's table, derived via immunoSEQ multiplex PCR, lists solely in-frame clones and lacks some. D and trimming come from the DNA, and the V and J calls and clone size come from that table. Of 100,000 or so clones listed, around 83% are singletons. The data originate from a study of blood T cell repertoires in COVID-19. The overall study: The United States, Italy and Spain supplied acute and convalescent COVID-19 samples. Sources were T cells, B-cell-depleted T cells, or PBMCs; the material itself was cDNA or gDNA.

The TCR originated in a man aged 65 to 79 with active or convalescent COVID-19. V gene TRBV18 combines with J gene TRBJ1-4; D is unresolved. The sequenced sample consisted of peripheral blood. The CDR3, as DNA: TGTGCCAGCTCACGCAGGAATGAAAAACTGTTTTTT. Amino acids: CASSRRNEKLFF.